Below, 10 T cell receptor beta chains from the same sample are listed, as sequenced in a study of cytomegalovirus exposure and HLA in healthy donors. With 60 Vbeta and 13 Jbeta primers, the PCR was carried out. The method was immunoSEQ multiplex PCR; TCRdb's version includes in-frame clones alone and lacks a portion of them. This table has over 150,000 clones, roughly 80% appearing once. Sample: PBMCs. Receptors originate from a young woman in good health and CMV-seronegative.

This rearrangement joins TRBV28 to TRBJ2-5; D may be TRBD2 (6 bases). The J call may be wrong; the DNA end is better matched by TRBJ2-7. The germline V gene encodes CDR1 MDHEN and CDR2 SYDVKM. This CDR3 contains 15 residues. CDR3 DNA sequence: TGTGCCAGCAGGGGACTGGGTCGTCCCACCTACGAGCAGTACTTC. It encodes CASRGLGRPTYEQYF.

The CDR3 reads CASSDGGQPQHF. Here the CDR3 DNA reads TGCGCCAGCAGTGACGGCGGGCAGCCCCAGCATTTT. This chain connects TRBV10-1 to TRBJ1-5; D is ambiguous. The germline V gene has CDR1 WNHNN and CDR2 SYGVQD (reference sequence). Trimming removed 3 bases from V and 7 bases from J, with 7 bases in between. CDR3 size: 12 residues.

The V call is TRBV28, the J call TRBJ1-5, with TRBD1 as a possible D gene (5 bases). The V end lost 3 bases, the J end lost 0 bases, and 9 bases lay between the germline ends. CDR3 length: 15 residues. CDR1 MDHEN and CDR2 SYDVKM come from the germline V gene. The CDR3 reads CASSLAGPSNQPQHF. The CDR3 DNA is TGTGCCAGCAGTTTGGCGGGACCTAGCAATCAGCCCCAGCATTTT.

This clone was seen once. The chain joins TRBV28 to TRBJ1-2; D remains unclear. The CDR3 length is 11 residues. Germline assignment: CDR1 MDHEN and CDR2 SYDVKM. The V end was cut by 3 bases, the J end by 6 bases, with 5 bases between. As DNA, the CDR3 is TGTGCCAGCAGTTTTACTGATGGCTACACCTTC. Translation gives CASSFTDGYTF.

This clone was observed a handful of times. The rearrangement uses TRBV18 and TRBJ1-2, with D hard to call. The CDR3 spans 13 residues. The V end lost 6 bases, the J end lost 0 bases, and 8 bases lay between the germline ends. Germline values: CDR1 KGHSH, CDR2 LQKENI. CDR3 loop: CASSFSTNYGYTF. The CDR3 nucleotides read TGTGCCAGCTCCTTCAGTACTAACTATGGCTACACCTTC.

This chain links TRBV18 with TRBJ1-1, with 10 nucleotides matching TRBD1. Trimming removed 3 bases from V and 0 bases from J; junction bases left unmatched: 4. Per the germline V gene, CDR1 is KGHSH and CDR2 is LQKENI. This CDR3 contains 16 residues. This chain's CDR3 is CASSPAGQGLNTEAFF. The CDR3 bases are TGTGCCAGCTCACCGGCGGGACAGGGGTTGAACACTGAAGCTTTCTTT.

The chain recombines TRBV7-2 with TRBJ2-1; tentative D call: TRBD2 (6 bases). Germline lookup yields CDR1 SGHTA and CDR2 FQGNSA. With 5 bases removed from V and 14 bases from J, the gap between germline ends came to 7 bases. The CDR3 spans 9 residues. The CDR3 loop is CASSQREFF. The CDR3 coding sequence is TGTGCCAGCAGCCAGCGGGAGTTCTTC.

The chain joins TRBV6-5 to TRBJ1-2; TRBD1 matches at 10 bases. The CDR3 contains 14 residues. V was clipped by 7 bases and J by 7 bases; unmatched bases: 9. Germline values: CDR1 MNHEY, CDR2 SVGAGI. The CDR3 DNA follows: TGTGCCAGCACCGGAGACCGGGACAGGGGTGGCTACACCTTC. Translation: CASTGDRDRGGYTF.

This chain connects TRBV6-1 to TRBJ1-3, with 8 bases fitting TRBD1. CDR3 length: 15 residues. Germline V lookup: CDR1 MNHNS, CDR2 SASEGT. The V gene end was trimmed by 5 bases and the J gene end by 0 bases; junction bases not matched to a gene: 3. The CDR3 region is CASSPGQGSGNTIYF. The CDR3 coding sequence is TGTGCCAGCAGTCCAGGACAGGGCTCTGGAAACACCATATATTTT.

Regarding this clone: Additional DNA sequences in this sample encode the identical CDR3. The CDR3 DNA is TGTGCCAGCAGTTTATCGGCAGGATACGAGCAGTACTTC. Residues: CASSLSAGYEQYF. The chain joins TRBV27 to TRBJ2-7; D not resolved. The V end was cut by 0 bases, the J end by 4 bases, with 7 bases between. CDR3 length equals 13 residues. CDR1 and CDR2 (germline): MNHEY, SMNVEV (reference sequence).